Listed here are 27 T cell receptor beta chains from one sample, sequenced in a study of CD8 T cells in ankylosing spondylitis. No antigen has been assigned to these receptors. Findings of the study overall: Ankylosing spondylitis blood seemed to carry a telltale TCR beta motif made of fewer than ten highly homologous variants.

TCRdb reprocessed the 5' RACE reads via MiXCR and lists one record per CDR3 protein. The sample records about 700,000 distinct CDR3 sequences, around 17% being singletons. The sequenced sample was blood, either unsorted or a sorted T cell fraction (not recorded which). These receptor sequences come from a male donor with ankylosing spondylitis.

This chain joins TRBV28 and TRBJ2-7, with 10 bases lining up with TRBD2. The CDR3 runs to 16 residues. From germline, CDR1 is MDHEN and CDR2 SYDVKM. The V segment lost 5 bases and the J segment 5 bases; nucleotides outside the gene matches: 12. The CDR3 nucleotides read TGTGCCAGCAGTCCCCTGGGGAGCGGGAGGGCCCACGAGCAGTACTTC. Translation gives CASSPLGSGRAHEQYF.

There are a few counts of this clonotype. The rearrangement links TRBV9 to TRBJ1-1; D is ambiguous. Germline CDR1 is SGDLS and CDR2 is YYNGEE. V gave up 0 bases and J gave up 1 base, with 7 bases separating them. This CDR3 is built from 14 residues. The CDR3 sequence: CASSVGTPNTEAFF. The CDR3, as DNA: TGTGCCAGCAGCGTAGGCACCCCGAACACTGAAGCTTTCTTT.

This clonotype was counted between two and nine times. V gene TRBV10-3 combines with J gene TRBJ2-2, with TRBD1 as a possible D gene (6 bases). Germline V lookup: CDR1 ENHRY, CDR2 SYGVKD. The V and J ends lost 3 bases and 8 bases respectively, with 13 bases between them. The CDR3 has 14 amino acids. The CDR3 nucleotides read TGTGCCATCAGTGATCACACAGGGAGAGGGGAGCTGTTTTTT. It codes for CAISDHTGRGELFF.

This clonotype was observed a few times. This chain connects TRBV6-1 to TRBJ2-7, with D maybe TRBD1 (6 bases). The ends were cut back, 2 bases at V and 1 base at J, with 12 bases in the middle. Per germline, CDR1 MNHNS and CDR2 SASEGT. CDR3 length: 15 amino acids. The CDR3 here is CASSEIPRGSYEQYF. The CDR3 DNA sequence: TGTGCCAGCAGTGAAATCCCCAGGGGATCCTACGAGCAGTACTTC.

In its sample, this clonotype was seen a few times. The rearrangement links TRBV20-1 to TRBJ2-7, with 7 bases lining up with TRBD1. This CDR3 comprises 14 residues. The V gene's germline CDR1 is DFQATT and CDR2 SNEGSKA (reference sequence). J gave up 0 bases and V 2 bases, and 4 bases lay outside the gene matches. CDR3 loop: CSARRTGSSYEQYF. CDR3 coding DNA: TGCAGTGCTAGAAGGACAGGTTCCTCCTACGAGCAGTACTTC.

V is TRBV2 and J is TRBJ2-4; D is undetermined. Trimming removed 2 bases from V and 2 bases from J, with 13 bases in between. The CDR3 runs to 16 residues. Germline V gene data show CDR1 as SNHLY and CDR2 as FYNNEI. CDR3 protein: CASSEHGVETKNIQYF. The CDR3 region has the DNA TGTGCCAGCAGTGAACATGGGGTAGAAACCAAAAACATTCAGTACTTC. The whole variable domain, filled in from reference TRBV2 and TRBJ2-4, reads EPEVTQTPSHQVTQMGQEVILRCVPISNHLYFYWYRQILGQKVEFLVSFYNNEISEKSEIFDDQFSVERPDGSNFTLKIRSTKLEDSAMYFCASSEHGVETKNIQYFGAGTRLSVL.

This rearrangement joins TRBV18 to TRBJ2-5; 14 nucleotides agree with TRBD2. J was trimmed by 4 bases and V by 0 bases; bases with no gene match: 4. Germline CDR1 KGHSH, CDR2 LQKENI. The CDR3 extends over 17 amino acids. This chain's CDR3 is CASSPPGLAGARETQYF. CDR3 nucleotides: TGTGCCAGCTCACCACCGGGACTAGCGGGGGCTCGAGAGACCCAGTACTTC. Looking up the rest from reference TRBV18 and TRBJ2-5 gives the full variable domain: NAGVMQNPRHLVRRRGQEARLRCSPMKGHSHVYWYRQLPEEGLKFMVYLQKENIIDESGMPKERFSAEFPKEGPSILRIQQVVRGDSAAYFCASSPPGLAGARETQYFGPGTRLLVL.

This clonotype was seen a handful of times. V usage is TRBV3-1 and J usage is TRBJ2-3; TRBD1 matches 7 bases. Per the germline V gene, CDR1 is LGHDT and CDR2 is YNNKEL (reference sequence). V trimming: 3 bases; J trimming: 2 bases; junction bases outside the gene matches: 5. The CDR3 has 15 amino acids. CDR3 protein: CASSHGQDNTDTQYF. The CDR3 DNA sequence: TGTGCCAGCAGCCACGGACAGGATAACACAGATACGCAGTATTTT.

The chain is built from TRBV20-1 and TRBJ1-1; 7 nucleotides line up with TRBD1. The CDR3 contains 14 residues. The V segment lost 4 bases and the J segment 3 bases; nucleotides outside the gene matches: 8. The germline gives CDR1 DFQATT, CDR2 SNEGSKA (reference sequence). The CDR3 DNA is TGCAGTGCTATTAAGGGGGCTCAGCACACTGAAGCTTTCTTT. Encoded protein: CSAIKGAQHTEAFF.

This clonotype showed up just a few times. The chain recombines TRBV20-1 with TRBJ1-2; 7 nucleotides align to TRBD1. The CDR3 contains 13 residues. Germline CDR1 DFQATT, CDR2 SNEGSKA (reference sequence). V dropped 5 bases and J dropped 4; count of bases not matched to a gene: 7. The CDR3 coding sequence is TGCAGTGCTGGAGCAGGGGGAGGCTATGGCTACACCTTC. Translation gives CSAGAGGGYGYTF.

The rearrangement joins TRBV5-1 to TRBJ2-3; a weak D match, TRBD1 (5 bases). The CDR3 has 15 amino acids. The germline gives CDR1 SGHRS, CDR2 YFSETQ. V lost 0 bases and J lost 1, with 9 bases in between. The CDR3 bases are TGCGCCAGCAGCTTGGCCCCAGGGCGCACAGATACGCAGTATTTT. Its translation: CASSLAPGRTDTQYF.

This clonotype has more than one count but fewer than ten. The chain is built from TRBV9 and TRBJ2-3; D gene unclear. Trimming cost V 1 base and J 0 bases, with 9 bases left between them. Germline-derived CDR1 and CDR2 are SGDLS and YYNGEE. This CDR3 region has 15 residues. CDR3 DNA: TGTGCCAGCAGCGTAAGAGGCGGAAGCACAGATACGCAGTATTTT. As protein: CASSVRGGSTDTQYF.

This chain connects TRBV5-1 to TRBJ1-4; weak D call: TRBD1 (6 bases). The J call could be wrong; TRBJ2-2 is a better fit for the DNA end. CDR1 SGHRS and CDR2 YFSETQ come from the germline V gene. The length of the CDR3 is 12 residues. The CDR3 bases are TGCGCCAGCAGCACCCAGGGGCAGGAGCTGTTTTTT. It translates to CASSTQGQELFF.

This clonotype was counted once. One end of the junction does not line up with germline, which may come from a read error. The V call is TRBV18, the J call TRBJ2-5; no clear D gene. CDR1 and CDR2 from the germline V gene are KGHSH and LQKENI. CDR3 length: 15 residues. The CDR3 loop is CASSPQTGQRETQYF. DNA for the CDR3: TGTGCCAGCTCCCCACAGACCGGTCAGCGAGAGACCCAGTACTTC.

The table lists this clonotype with many counts. The chain joins TRBV7-8 to TRBJ1-3; D is unclear. Germline V CDR1 and CDR2: SGHVS, FQNEAQ. The CDR3 loop spans 11 amino acids. V was shortened by 5 bases and J by 9 bases, with 8 bases between the two germline ends. This CDR3 reads CASSLLGTIYF. In DNA, the CDR3 is TGTGCCAGCAGCCTCCTGGGCACCATATATTTT.

This clonotype was observed a handful of times. The chain has TRBV20-1 and TRBJ2-1, with 12 nucleotides matching TRBD2. The V gene end was trimmed by 5 bases and the J gene end by 0 bases; junction bases not matched to a gene: 11. The germline gives CDR1 DFQATT, CDR2 SNEGSKA (reference sequence). There are 18 residues in the CDR3. DNA of the CDR3: TGCAGTGCTGGAGGGCTAGCGGGGGGGACACCCTCCTACAATGAGCAGTTCTTC. This codes for CSAGGLAGGTPSYNEQFF.

This chain uses TRBV6-2 or TRBV6-3 with TRBJ2-1, with 7 bases identical to TRBD2. V was pared by 6 bases and J by 5 bases, with 13 bases of the junction left unmatched. Germline CDR1 is MNHEY and CDR2 is SVGEGT. This CDR3 has 16 amino acids. CDR3 residues: CASRPIWTSLNNEQFF. DNA for the CDR3: TGTGCCAGCAGACCGATCTGGACTAGTTTGAACAATGAGCAGTTCTTC.

The gene calls are TRBV27 and TRBJ1-5; D is unclear. The germline gives CDR1 MNHEY, CDR2 SMNVEV (reference sequence). Trimming shortened V by 3 bases and J by 6 bases, and 12 bases separated the two germline ends. This CDR3 has 14 residues. In DNA, the CDR3 is TGTGCCAGCAGTTTGCTGGATTCTGGTCAGCCCCAGCATTTT. This translates into CASSLLDSGQPQHF.

The chain has TRBV12-3 or TRBV12-4 and TRBJ2-7; the D call may be TRBD1 or TRBD2 (5 bases each). This CDR3 is built from 15 residues. Between the trimmed V and J ends, which lost 2 bases and 3 bases, there was a span of 14 bases. The CDR3 spells CASSLTAGTFYEQYF. The CDR3 DNA reads as TGTGCCAGCAGTTTAACGGCAGGGACCTTCTACGAGCAGTACTTC.

Only a few counts were recorded for this clonotype. This chain uses TRBV29-1 with TRBJ1-2; D might be TRBD1 (6 bases). This CDR3 spans 13 amino acids. V dropped 2 bases and J dropped 1 base, with 8 bases sitting between them. The V gene's germline CDR1 is SQVTM and CDR2 ANQGSEA. This CDR3 reads CSVEWDNNYGYTF. The DNA for the CDR3 is TGCAGCGTTGAATGGGACAATAACTATGGCTACACCTTC.

This clonotype has a handful of counts. The chain links TRBV11-1 to TRBJ2-7; unclear D gene. The V end was cut by 5 bases, the J end by 0 bases, with 23 bases between. The CDR3 is 18 amino acids. The germline V gene has CDR1 SGHAT and CDR2 FQDESV (reference sequence). This chain's CDR3 is CASSAPPVMGPSSYEQYF. The CDR3, as DNA: TGTGCCAGCAGCGCCCCCCCTGTGATGGGCCCCAGCTCCTACGAGCAGTACTTC.

This rearrangement joins TRBV11-1 to TRBJ1-2; perhaps TRBD1 as D (6 bases). The CDR3 loop spans 20 amino acids. Trimming pared 2 bases from V and 4 bases from J, leaving 29 bases between. Germline loops: CDR1 SGHAT, CDR2 FQDESV (reference sequence). The CDR3 region is CASSLRAPAGGDADLYGYTF. The CDR3 nucleotides are TGTGCCAGCAGCTTAAGGGCCCCCGCCGGGGGCGACGCAGACCTCTATGGCTACACCTTC. Full variable domain (rest looked up from reference TRBV11-1 and TRBJ1-2): EAEVAQSPRYKITEKSQAVAFWCDPISGHATLYWYRQILGQGPELLVQFQDESVVDDSQLPKDRFSAERLKGVDSTLKIQPAELGDSAMYLCASSLRAPAGGDADLYGYTFGSGTRLTVV.

The V gene is TRBV12-3 or TRBV12-4, the J gene TRBJ2-7, with D possibly TRBD2 on 5 matching bases. CDR3 length: 15 residues. V gave up 0 bases and J gave up 3 bases, with 12 bases separating them. CDR3 nucleotide sequence: TGTGCCAGCAGTTTAGCTGGACTTCCATTCTACGAGCAGTACTTC. It encodes CASSLAGLPFYEQYF.

This clonotype was detected only a few times. The chain carries TRBV29-1 and TRBJ2-1; D is undetermined. The CDR3 totals 12 residues. Trimming removed 8 bases at V and 2 bases at J, with 10 bases between. Germline V gives CDR1 SQVTM, CDR2 ANQGSEA. The CDR3 here is CSQAGTYNEQFF. The CDR3 DNA reads as TGCAGCCAGGCAGGCACCTACAATGAGCAGTTCTTC.

CDR3 sequence (DNA): TGTGCCAGCAGTTGGCTAGCGGGGGGACAAGAGACCCAGTACTTC. Its protein is CASSWLAGGQETQYF. J is TRBJ2-5 and V is TRBV2; TRBD2 matches at 11 bases. Germline CDR1 is SNHLY and CDR2 is FYNNEI. The CDR3 totals 15 residues. The trim removed 5 bases at V and 2 bases at J, leaving 4 bases unmatched.

Concerning this clonotype: This is likely a read error, given that the CDR3 carries no conserved phenylalanine or tryptophan at its end. The DNA is left out, because the CDR3 cannot be placed on it with certainty; the CDR3 is given as TCRdb lists it. The gene calls are TRBV5-5 and TRBJ2-7; the tabulated D call, TRBD2, remains unverified against the DNA. The germline CDR1 and CDR2 sequences are SGHKS and YYEKEE (reference sequence). The CDR3 is 13 residues long, counting both termini. The chain's CDR3 is CASSLVLAGGPIL.

The chain recombines TRBV3-1 with TRBJ2-3, with a weak D call TRBD2 (6 bases). The CDR3 totals 16 residues. Germline CDR1 reads LGHDT; CDR2 reads YNNKEL (reference sequence). Trimming stripped 0 bases from V and 3 bases from J, with 13 bases between. CDR3 region: CASSQEREWFTDTQYF. The CDR3 bases are TGTGCCAGCAGCCAAGAACGGGAGTGGTTTACAGATACGCAGTATTTT.